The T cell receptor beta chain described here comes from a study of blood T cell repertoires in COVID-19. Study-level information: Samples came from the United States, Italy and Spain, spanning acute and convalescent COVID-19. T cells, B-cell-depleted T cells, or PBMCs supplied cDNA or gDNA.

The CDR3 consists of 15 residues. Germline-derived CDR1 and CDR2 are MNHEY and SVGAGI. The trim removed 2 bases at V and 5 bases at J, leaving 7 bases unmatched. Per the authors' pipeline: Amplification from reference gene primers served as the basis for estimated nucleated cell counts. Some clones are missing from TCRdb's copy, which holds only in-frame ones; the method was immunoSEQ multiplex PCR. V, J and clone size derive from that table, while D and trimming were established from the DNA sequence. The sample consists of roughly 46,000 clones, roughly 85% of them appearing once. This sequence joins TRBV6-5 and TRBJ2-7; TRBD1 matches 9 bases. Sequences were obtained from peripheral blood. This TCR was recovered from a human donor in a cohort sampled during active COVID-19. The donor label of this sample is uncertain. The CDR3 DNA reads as TGTGCCAGCAGTTACCACGGGACAGGGTATAACGAGCAGTACTTC. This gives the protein CASSYHGTGYNEQYF.